These 15 T cell receptor beta chains originate from one sample sequenced in a study of shared clonotypes between healthy human individuals. Libraries were prepared by immunoSEQ multiplex PCR; TCRdb keeps only in-frame clonotypes and omits some of them. Among some 2,400,000 clones listed, about 94% were seen once. The specimen was naive CD4+ T cells sorted from blood. Subset in this sample: CD45RA+ positively selected. The receptor source for this set is a man between 18 and 29 years old in good health.

The CDR3 loop is CATSLGLEETQYF. As DNA, the CDR3 is TGTGCCACCTCACTCGGACTAGAAGAGACCCAGTACTTC. The chain combines TRBV10-3 with TRBJ2-5; 7 nucleotides align to TRBD2. The CDR3 totals 13 residues. The germline gives CDR1 ENHRY, CDR2 SYGVKD. Trimming took 10 bases from V and 3 from J; bases not matched to a gene: 8.

Notes on this clone: In the same sample, other DNA sequences code for this CDR3. The chain uses TRBV6-5 and TRBJ1-5; D is perhaps TRBD1 (6 bases). The CDR3 loop spans 15 amino acids. The V gene's germline CDR1 is MNHEY and CDR2 SVGAGI. V dropped 5 bases and J dropped 1 base, with 12 bases sitting between them. The CDR3 loop is CASSPDRRSNQPQHF. CDR3 sequence (DNA): TGTGCCAGCAGTCCGGACAGAAGGAGCAATCAGCCCCAGCATTTT.

CDR3 sequence reads: CASSITAGARNTIYF. In DNA, the CDR3 is TGCGCCAGCAGCATCACAGCAGGGGCCAGAAACACCATATATTTT. The chain joins TRBV4-1 to TRBJ1-3, with D perhaps TRBD1 (6 bases). V shed 5 bases and J shed 5 bases, with 16 bases lying between them. CDR3 length equals 15 residues. Looked up from germline, CDR1 is MGHRA and CDR2 is YSYEKL.

The CDR3 is CASSLGADTQYF. CDR3 bases: TGTGCCAGCAGCTTGGGGGCAGATACGCAGTATTTT. This chain links TRBV5-4 with TRBJ2-3; D ambiguous. The CDR3 length is 12 residues. CDR1 is SGHNT, CDR2 YYREEE, per germline (reference sequence). Trimming removed 0 bases at V and 4 bases at J, with 3 bases between.

The rearrangement joins TRBV19 to TRBJ1-1, with 8 positions matching TRBD1. CDR1 is LNHDA and CDR2 is SQIVND in the germline V gene (reference sequence). Germline trimming cut 6 bases from V and 1 base from J; bases unmatched to any gene: 1. This CDR3 is built from 13 residues. In nucleotides, the CDR3 is TGTGCCAGTAGCGGACAGGGGAACACTGAAGCTTTCTTT. Encoded protein: CASSGQGNTEAFF.

The chain uses TRBV19 and TRBJ2-1, with 10 nucleotides matching TRBD1. Germline V gene lookup returns CDR1 LNHDA and CDR2 SQIVND (reference sequence). Trimming cost V 6 bases and J 4 bases; bases outside gene matches: 6. CDR3 length equals 15 residues. This CDR3 reads CASRQPGQGYNEQFF. In DNA form, the CDR3 reads TGTGCCAGTAGACAACCGGGACAGGGGTACAATGAGCAGTTCTTC.

The chain carries TRBV5-1 and TRBJ2-2; D could derive from TRBD1 or TRBD2 (5 bases each). V lost 4 bases, J lost 0 bases, and 10 bases lay in between. This CDR3 is built from 15 residues. In germline, CDR1 is SGHRS, CDR2 YFSETQ. CDR3 region: CASSTRDPNTGELFF. DNA of the CDR3: TGCGCCAGCAGCACAAGGGACCCGAACACCGGGGAGCTGTTTTTT.

The chain carries TRBV6-1 and TRBJ2-2; D might be TRBD1 or TRBD2, each matching 5 bases. The V gene's germline CDR1 is MNHNS and CDR2 SASEGT. This CDR3 is built from 16 residues. V lost 1 base, J lost 2 bases, and 11 bases lay in between. In nucleotides, the CDR3 is TGTGCCAGCAGTGAAGGCCGGGGCTATAACACCGGGGAGCTGTTTTTT. As protein: CASSEGRGYNTGELFF.

This chain uses TRBV19 with TRBJ1-5; D not certain. Germline CDR1 is LNHDA and CDR2 is SQIVND (reference sequence). This CDR3 has 11 amino acids. V gave up 4 bases and J gave up 12 bases, with 10 bases separating them. In DNA form, the CDR3 reads TGTGCCAGTAGTAACCTACAGAGCCAGCATTTT. Residues: CASSNLQSQHF.

The rearrangement uses TRBV4-2 and TRBJ2-4; 10 bases align to TRBD1. Losses at the gene ends were 3 bases for V and 7 bases for J; bases not matched to a gene: 12. Germline V gene lookup returns CDR1 LGHNA and CDR2 YNFKEQ. The CDR3 has 17 residues. DNA for the CDR3: TGTGCCAGCAGCCAGGAAGAAGACAGGGGGCGATGGAACATTCAGTACTTC. The encoded protein is CASSQEEDRGRWNIQYF.

The chain recombines TRBV7-9 with TRBJ2-3; TRBD2 matches 13 bases. The length of the CDR3 is 16 residues. Trimming at V came to 5 bases and at J to 7 bases, leaving 9 bases not matched to a gene. Germline loops: CDR1 SEHNR, CDR2 FQNEAQ (reference sequence). In DNA form, the CDR3 reads TGTGCCAGCAGCATCGGACTAGCGGGAGCAATACATACGCAGTATTTT. This sequence encodes CASSIGLAGAIHTQYF. The complete variable domain, with remaining parts taken from reference TRBV7-9 and TRBJ2-3, reads DTGVSQNPRHKITKRGQNVTFRCDPISEHNRLYWYRQTLGQGPEFLTYFQNEAQLEKSRLLSDRFSAERPKGSFSTLEIQRTEQGDSAMYLCASSIGLAGAIHTQYFGPGTRLTVL.

The V and J genes are TRBV6-5 and TRBJ1-1; a weak D match, TRBD1 (6 bases). CDR3 length: 15 amino acids. V lost 7 bases and J 2 bases, leaving 17 bases between the germline ends. Germline CDR1 reads MNHEY; CDR2 reads SVGAGI. CDR3 sequence (DNA): TGTGCCAGCACAAAGGGCCCAGGGGCTAACACTGAAGCTTTCTTT. Protein sequence: CASTKGPGANTEAFF.

This chain connects TRBV6-5 to TRBJ1-2; a possible D gene is TRBD1 (5 bases). The V end lost 10 bases, the J end lost 6 bases, and 21 bases lay between the germline ends. Germline loops: CDR1 MNHEY, CDR2 SVGAGI. The CDR3 runs to 14 residues. As DNA, the CDR3 is TGTGCCACCACCCGGGGAGGGGTGAAGCATGGCTACACCTTC. Amino acids: CATTRGGVKHGYTF.

J is TRBJ2-7 and V is TRBV4-3, with D perhaps TRBD1 or TRBD2 (6 bases each). In germline, CDR1 is LGHNA, CDR2 YSLEER. This CDR3 comprises 17 residues. V was clipped by 0 bases and J by 4 bases, with 19 bases between them. CDR3 in amino acids: CASSQEVGASVAYEQYF. The CDR3 nucleotides read TGCGCCAGCAGCCAAGAAGTGGGGGCTAGCGTAGCTTACGAGCAGTACTTC.

This clone was detected once. The rearrangement links TRBV30 to TRBJ2-3; 9 bases are shared with TRBD2. CDR3 length: 18 residues. V lost 0 bases, J lost 2 bases, and 12 bases stayed unmatched. Germline CDR1 and CDR2: GTSNPN and SVGIG (reference sequence). The CDR3 DNA sequence: TGTGCCTGGAGTGTTTCTGGGAAGACTAGCGGCCACACAGATACGCAGTATTTT. This gives the protein CAWSVSGKTSGHTDTQYF.